This T cell receptor beta chain emerged from a study of regulatory T cells in long-lasting Graves disease. Study outcomes and limitations: TCR diversity was lower in persistent Graves' patients than in newly diagnosed ones.

The sample's time point: persistent/refractory GD, antithyroid drugs over 5 years with positive TRAb. PBMC RNA was the source of the TCR library. CDR3 regions were amplified by Arm-PCR using iRepertoire HTBI primers to build TCR beta libraries. In TCRdb, the multiplex PCR reads were re-called with MiXCR into one record per CDR3 protein. The table records approximately 690,000 distinct CDR3 sequences, 25% to 30% of them present only once. About this clonotype: The antigen is undetermined.

The CDR3 contains 14 residues. The V end lost 5 bases, the J end lost 3 bases, and 14 bases lay between the germline ends. Germline CDR1 MDHEN, CDR2 SYDVKM. The origin of this receptor is a female donor with Graves disease. The sample was peripheral blood mononuclear cells (PBMCs), taken when the disease was refractory, from a patient treated with antithyroid drugs. V gene TRBV28 combines with J gene TRBJ2-7, with D perhaps assigned TRBD1 or TRBD2 (7 bases each). Written as DNA, the CDR3 is TGTGCCAGCAGTGCAGCAGGGGGGGGCTACGAGCAGTACTTC. It encodes CASSAAGGGYEQYF.